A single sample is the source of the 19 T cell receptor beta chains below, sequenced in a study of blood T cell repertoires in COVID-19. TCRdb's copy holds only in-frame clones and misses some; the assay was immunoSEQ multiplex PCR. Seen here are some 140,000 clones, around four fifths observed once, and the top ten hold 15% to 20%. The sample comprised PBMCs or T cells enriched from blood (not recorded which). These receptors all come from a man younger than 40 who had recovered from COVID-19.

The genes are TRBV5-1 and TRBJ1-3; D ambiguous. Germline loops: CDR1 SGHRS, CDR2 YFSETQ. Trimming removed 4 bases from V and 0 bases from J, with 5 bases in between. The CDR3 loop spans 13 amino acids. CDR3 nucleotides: TGCGCCAGCAGCACGGGCTCTGGAAACACCATATATTTT. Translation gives CASSTGSGNTIYF.

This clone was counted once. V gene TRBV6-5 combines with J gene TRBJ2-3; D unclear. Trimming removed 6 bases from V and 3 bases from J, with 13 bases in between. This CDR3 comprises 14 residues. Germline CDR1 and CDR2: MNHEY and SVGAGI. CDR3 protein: CASRIRGATDTQYF. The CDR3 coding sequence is TGTGCCAGCAGGATACGCGGAGCGACAGATACGCAGTATTTT.

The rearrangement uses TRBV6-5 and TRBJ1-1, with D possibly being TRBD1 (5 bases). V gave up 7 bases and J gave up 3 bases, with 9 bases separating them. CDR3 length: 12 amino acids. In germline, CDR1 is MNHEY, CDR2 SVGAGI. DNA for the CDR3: TGTGCCAGCATTAGGGGCTACACTGAAGCTTTCTTT. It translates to CASIRGYTEAFF.

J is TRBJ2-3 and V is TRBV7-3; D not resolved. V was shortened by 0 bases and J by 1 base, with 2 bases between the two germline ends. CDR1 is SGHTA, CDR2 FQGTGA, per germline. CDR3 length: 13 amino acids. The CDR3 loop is CASSLTGTDTQYF. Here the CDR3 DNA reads TGTGCCAGCAGCTTAACCGGCACAGATACGCAGTATTTT.

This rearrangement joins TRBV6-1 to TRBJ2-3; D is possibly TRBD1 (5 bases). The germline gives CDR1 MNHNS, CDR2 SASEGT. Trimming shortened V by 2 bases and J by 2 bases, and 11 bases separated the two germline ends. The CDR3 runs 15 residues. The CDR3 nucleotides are TGTGCCAGCAGTGAAAGCAGGGTGTCCACAGATACGCAGTATTTT. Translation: CASSESRVSTDTQYF.

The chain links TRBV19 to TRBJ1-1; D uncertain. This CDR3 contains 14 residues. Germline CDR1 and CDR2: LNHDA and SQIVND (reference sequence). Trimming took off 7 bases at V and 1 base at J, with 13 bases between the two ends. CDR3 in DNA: TGTGCCAGTACCACCCTGGAGCAGAACACTGAAGCTTTCTTT. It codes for CASTTLEQNTEAFF.

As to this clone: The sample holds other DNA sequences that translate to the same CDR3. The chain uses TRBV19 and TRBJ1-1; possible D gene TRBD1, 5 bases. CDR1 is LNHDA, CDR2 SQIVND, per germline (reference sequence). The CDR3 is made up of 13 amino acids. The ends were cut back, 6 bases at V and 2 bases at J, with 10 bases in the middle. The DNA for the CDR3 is TGTGCCAGTAGGATCCAGGGAAACACTGAAGCTTTCTTT. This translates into CASRIQGNTEAFF.

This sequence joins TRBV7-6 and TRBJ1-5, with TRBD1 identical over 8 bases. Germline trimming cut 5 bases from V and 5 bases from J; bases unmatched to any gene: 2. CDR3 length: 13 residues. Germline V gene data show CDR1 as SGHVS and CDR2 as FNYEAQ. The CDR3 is CASSDRGDQPQHF. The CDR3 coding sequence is TGTGCCAGCAGCGACAGGGGTGATCAGCCCCAGCATTTT.

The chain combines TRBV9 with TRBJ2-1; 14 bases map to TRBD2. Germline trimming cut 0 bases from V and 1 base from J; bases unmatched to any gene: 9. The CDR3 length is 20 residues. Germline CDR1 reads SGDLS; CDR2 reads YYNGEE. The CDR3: CASSVAPGTSGGASYNEQFF. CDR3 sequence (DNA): TGTGCCAGCAGCGTAGCCCCCGGGACTAGCGGGGGAGCGTCCTACAATGAGCAGTTCTTC.

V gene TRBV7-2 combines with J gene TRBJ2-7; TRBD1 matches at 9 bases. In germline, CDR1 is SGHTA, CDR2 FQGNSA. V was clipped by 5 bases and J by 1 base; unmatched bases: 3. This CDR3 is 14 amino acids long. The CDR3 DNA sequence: TGTGCCAGCAGCCCCGGGACAGGGTCCTACGAGCAGTACTTC. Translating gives CASSPGTGSYEQYF. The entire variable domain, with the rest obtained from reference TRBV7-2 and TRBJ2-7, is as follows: GAGVSQSPSNKVTEKGKDVELRCDPISGHTALYWYRQSLGQGLEFLIYFQGNSAPDKSGLPSDRFSAERTGGSVSTLTIQRTQQEDSAVYLCASSPGTGSYEQYFGPGTRLTVT.

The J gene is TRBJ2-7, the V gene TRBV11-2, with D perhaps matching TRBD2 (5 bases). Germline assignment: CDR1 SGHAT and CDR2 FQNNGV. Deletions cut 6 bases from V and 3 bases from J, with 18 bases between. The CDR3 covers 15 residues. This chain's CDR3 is CASRFGIGPRYEQYF. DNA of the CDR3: TGTGCCAGCAGGTTCGGGATTGGCCCACGCTACGAGCAGTACTTC.

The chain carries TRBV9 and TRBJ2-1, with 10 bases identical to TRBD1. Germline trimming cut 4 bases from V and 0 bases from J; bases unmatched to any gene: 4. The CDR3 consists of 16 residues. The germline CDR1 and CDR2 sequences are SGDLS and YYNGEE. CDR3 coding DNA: TGTGCCAGCAGCAAGCGGACAGGGGGCTCCTACAATGAGCAGTTCTTC. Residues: CASSKRTGGSYNEQFF.

DNA for the CDR3: TGTGCCAGCAGTGAACGAACTAGCGTCACAGATACGCAGTATTTT. Translated, it gives CASSERTSVTDTQYF. The V call is TRBV25-1, the J call TRBJ2-3; 7 nucleotides align to TRBD2. J gave up 2 bases and V 2 bases, and 4 bases lay outside the gene matches. The CDR3 contains 15 residues. Germline CDR1 reads MGHDK; CDR2 reads SYGVNS.

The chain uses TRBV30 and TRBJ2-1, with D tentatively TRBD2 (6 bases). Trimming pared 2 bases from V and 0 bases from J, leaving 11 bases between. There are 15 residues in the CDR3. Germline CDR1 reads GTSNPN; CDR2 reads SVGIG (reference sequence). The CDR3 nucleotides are TGTGCCTGGAGTCCGGGGGTCAGCTCCTACAATGAGCAGTTCTTC. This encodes CAWSPGVSSYNEQFF.

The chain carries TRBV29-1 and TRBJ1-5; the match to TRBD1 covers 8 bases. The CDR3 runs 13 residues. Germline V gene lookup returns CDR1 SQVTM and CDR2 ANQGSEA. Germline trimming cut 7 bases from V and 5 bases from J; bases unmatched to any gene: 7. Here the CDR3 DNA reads TGCAGCGCTTTAGGACAGGGCGATCAGCCCCAGCATTTT. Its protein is CSALGQGDQPQHF.

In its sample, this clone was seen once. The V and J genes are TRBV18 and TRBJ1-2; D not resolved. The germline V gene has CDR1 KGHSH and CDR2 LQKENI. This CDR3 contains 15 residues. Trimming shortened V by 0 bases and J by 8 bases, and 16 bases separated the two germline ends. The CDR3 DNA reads TGTGCCAGCTCACCACCGGGCCTCGCAGGAGGGGGCTACACCTTC. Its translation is CASSPPGLAGGGYTF.

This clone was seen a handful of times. CDR3: CASSIGTRLAGAGELFF. CDR3 bases: TGTGCCAGTAGTATCGGGACGAGACTAGCGGGCGCCGGGGAGCTGTTTTTT. This sequence joins TRBV19 and TRBJ2-2; 10 bases agree with TRBD2. Germline V lookup: CDR1 LNHDA, CDR2 SQIVND (reference sequence). J gave up 6 bases and V 3 bases, and 10 bases lay outside the gene matches. CDR3 length: 17 residues.

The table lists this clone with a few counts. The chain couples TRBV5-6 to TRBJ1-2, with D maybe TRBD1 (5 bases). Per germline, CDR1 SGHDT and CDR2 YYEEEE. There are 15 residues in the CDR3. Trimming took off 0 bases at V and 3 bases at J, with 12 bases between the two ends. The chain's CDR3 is CASSLGGTGDYGYTF. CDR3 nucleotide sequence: TGTGCCAGCAGCTTGGGGGGTACAGGAGACTATGGCTACACCTTC. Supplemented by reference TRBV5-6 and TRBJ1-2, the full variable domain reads DAGVTQSPTHLIKTRGQQVTLRCSPKSGHDTVSWYQQALGQGPQFIFQYYEEEERQRGNFPDRFSGHQFPNYSSELNVNALLLGDSALYLCASSLGGTGDYGYTFGSGTRLTVV.

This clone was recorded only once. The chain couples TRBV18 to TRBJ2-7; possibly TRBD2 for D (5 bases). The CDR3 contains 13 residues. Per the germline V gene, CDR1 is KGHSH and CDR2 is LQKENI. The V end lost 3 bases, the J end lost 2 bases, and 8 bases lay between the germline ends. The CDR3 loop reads CASSPEVTYEQYV. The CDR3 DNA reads TGTGCCAGCTCACCGGAGGTGACCTACGAGCAGTACGTC.